This passage covers 22 T cell receptor beta chains from one sample sequenced in a study of tumor-infiltrating lymphocytes in primary liver carcinoma (TCRdb year 2017). Total RNA and DNA were co-extracted from about 20-30 mg of bulk tissue with the AllPrep DNA/RNA mini kit, without cell sorting. The data were produced on an Illumina HiSeq 2500. TCRbeta-specific cDNA was reverse-transcribed from approximately 460 ng total RNA using a constant-region primer and ProtoScript II reverse transcriptase. The TCRbeta libraries were prepared through three rounds of nested multiplex PCR following a slightly modified ARM-PCR procedure. Multiplex TRBV1-TRBV30 forward primers and a Cbeta reverse primer were used in the first two PCR rounds, each of which was run for 10 cycles. The raw public data were reprocessed by TCRdb itself: fastp quality trimming at Q25, MiXCR clonotype calling, in-frame beta chains only. Rows merge per CDR3 protein into single entries with the most common DNA and genes. The sample includes 100,000 to 150,000 distinct CDR3 sequences, with 64% observed a single time. Together, the top ten hold more than 7% of the sample.

Sequenced sample: liver tumor tissue from sampling region 3. The meaning of the sample's cell subset or site label: tumor region T3, left-lateral pole. These receptors all come from a woman between 55 and 75 years old with primary liver carcinoma and hepatitis B virus infection.

This clonotype has a count of ten or more. The V and J genes are TRBV6-1 and TRBJ2-5; D is unresolved. Germline V gene sequence: CDR1 MNHNS, CDR2 SASEGT. V shed 5 bases and J shed 9 bases, with 10 bases lying between them. This CDR3 is 11 amino acids long. The CDR3 is CASSSRRAQYF. The DNA for the CDR3 is TGTGCCAGCAGTTCCCGAAGGGCCCAGTACTTC.

Worth noting for this clonotype: The final CDR3 position lacks the conserved phenylalanine or tryptophan, pointing to a likely read error. The gene calls are TRBV11-2 and TRBJ2-5; D is perhaps TRBD1 (5 bases). Germline CDR1 reads SGHAT; CDR2 reads FQNNGV. The CDR3 is 12 amino acids. CDR3: CANSLPDTTQYL. The CDR3 DNA follows: TGTGCCAACAGCCTTCCGGACACGACCCAGTACTTG.

About this clonotype: The missing conserved phenylalanine or tryptophan at the end of this CDR3 makes a read error likely. No DNA is shown, since the ends of the CDR3 on it are uncertain; the CDR3 is the one TCRdb lists. The J gene is TRBJ2-2, the V gene TRBV11-2. The CDR3 contains 13 residues when both ends are counted. Germline CDR1 and CDR2: SGHAT and FQNNGV. CDR3 amino acids: CASSLDRTGELLS.

As regards this clonotype: A much larger clone lies a single base off, so this may be a read error. The V and J genes are TRBV7-9 and TRBJ1-3; D is unclear. Germline assignment: CDR1 SEHNR and CDR2 FQNEAQ (reference sequence). The CDR3 is 16 residues long. The CDR3 sequence: CASSFYGRGSGYTIYF. The CDR3 DNA follows: TGTGCCAGCAGCTTTTACGGGAGAGGCTCTGGATACACCATATATTTT.

This clonotype was found once. This sequence may be a read error, since a much larger clone differs from it by one base. The chain is built from TRBV6-1 and TRBJ2-7; 9 positions match TRBD2. CDR1 is MNHNS, CDR2 SASEGT, per germline. The CDR3 totals 15 residues. V gave up 4 bases and J gave up 4 bases; unmatched junction bases: 8. CDR3 nucleotide sequence: TGTGCCAGCAGTGTTACCGTGACTAGCGGTTACGAGCAGTACTTC. Encoded protein: CASSVTVTSGYEQYF.

This clonotype has more than one count but fewer than ten. The V and J genes are TRBV28 and TRBJ2-7; D ambiguous. Per germline, CDR1 MDHEN and CDR2 SYDVKM. The CDR3 consists of 16 residues. V was cut by 6 bases and J by 2 bases, with 20 bases left in between. The CDR3 loop is CASSGPKRTVTYEQYF. CDR3 DNA: TGTGCCAGCAGCGGCCCTAAAAGGACGGTAACCTACGAGCAGTACTTC. The complete variable domain, with remaining parts taken from reference TRBV28 and TRBJ2-7, reads DVKVTQSSRYLVKRTGEKVFLECVQDMDHENMFWYRQDPGLGLRLIYFSYDVKMKEKGDIPEGYSVSREKKERFSLILESASTNQTSMYLCASSGPKRTVTYEQYFGPGTRLTVT.

Note on this clonotype: This could be a read error, since a much larger clone is one nucleotide away. The chain couples TRBV5-1 to TRBJ1-1; 7 bases match TRBD1. CDR3 length: 15 amino acids. Germline V gene lookup returns CDR1 SGHRS and CDR2 YFSETQ. The CDR3: CTSSLESGGATEAFF. DNA for the CDR3: TGCACCAGCAGCTTGGAATCAGGGGGTGCCACTGAAGCTTTCTTT.

A word on this clonotype: One end of the junction varies from germline; a read error may be responsible. The CDR3 loop reads CASSPDLGTREANALTF. DNA for the CDR3: TGTGCTAGCAGCCCTGACCTCGGGACGCGGGAGGCCAATGCCCTGACTTTC. This chain joins TRBV11-2 and TRBJ2-6; 8 bases agree with TRBD2. CDR1 is SGHAT and CDR2 is FQNNGV in the germline V gene. This CDR3 region has 17 residues.

On this clonotype itself: A clone one base away is much larger, so this may be a read error. The chain links TRBV5-6 to TRBJ2-6, with D maybe TRBD1 (6 bases). CDR3 length equals 18 residues. CDR1 SGHDT and CDR2 YYEEEE come from the germline V gene. V was pared by 1 base and J by 2 bases, with 16 bases between. The CDR3 loop is CASSLIIQGIPGANVLTF. The CDR3 coding sequence is TGTGCCAGCAGCTTGATCATTCAGGGGATTCCTGGGGCCAACGTCCTGACTTTC.

This clonotype was detected a few times. J is TRBJ2-5 and V is TRBV5-4; 10 bases are a match to TRBD2. V lost 4 bases, J lost 1 base, and 10 bases stayed unmatched. The CDR3 consists of 17 residues. Germline CDR1 reads SGHNT; CDR2 reads YYREEE (reference sequence). CDR3 amino acids: CASSRFSSGSGQETQYF. The CDR3 DNA follows: TGTGCCAGCAGCCGATTCTCTAGCGGGAGTGGCCAAGAGACCCAGTACTTC.

This clonotype occurred many times. The chain is built from TRBV5-6 and TRBJ2-7; 7 nucleotides match TRBD1. CDR1 and CDR2 (germline): SGHDT, YYEEEE. The CDR3 is 15 amino acids. V was pared by 0 bases and J by 4 bases, with 7 bases of the junction left unmatched. The DNA for the CDR3 is TGTGCCAGCAGCTTGGTGGACAGGAATACTTACGAGCAGTACTTC. It codes for CASSLVDRNTYEQYF.

The chain is built from TRBV11-2 and TRBJ1-1; D remains ambiguous. The CDR3 has 13 amino acids. The V gene's germline CDR1 is SGHAT and CDR2 FQNNGV. Written as DNA, the CDR3 is TGTGCAAGTAGCTTAGAGATGTCTTCCGAAGCTTTCTTT. Residues: CASSLEMSSEAFF.

For this clonotype: The junction departs from the called germline gene at one end, perhaps through a read error. The V and J genes are TRBV29-1 and TRBJ2-3; 7 bases are shared with TRBD2. This CDR3 has 12 residues. CDR1 is SQVTM and CDR2 is ANQGSEA in the germline V gene. CDR3 protein: CSLTSTGDTQYF. For the CDR3, the DNA is TGCAGCCTGACTAGCACCGGAGATACCCAGTATTTT.

As for this clonotype: Mismatch with germline at one junction end may stem from a read error. This chain links TRBV10-3 with TRBJ1-1; D gene unclear. CDR3 size: 13 residues. The germline V gene has CDR1 ENHRY and CDR2 SYGVKD. The CDR3 sequence is CGISEDVNTEAFF. In nucleotides, the CDR3 is TGTGGCATCAGCGAGGATGTGAACACTGAAGCTTTCTTC.

Comments on this clonotype: Without the conserved terminal phenylalanine or tryptophan, this CDR3 likely stems from a read error. The genes are TRBV5-5 and TRBJ1-1; D is uncertain. CDR1 is SGHKS, CDR2 YYEKEE, per germline (reference sequence). This CDR3 has 13 amino acids. CDR3 amino acids: CASSREFNIEAFL. The CDR3 DNA is TGTGCCAGCAGCCGGGAGTTCAACATTGAAGCTTTCCTT.

Remarks on this clonotype: Since the CDR3 does not end with the conserved phenylalanine or tryptophan, this likely comes from a read error. The J gene is TRBJ1-1, the V gene TRBV12-3 or TRBV12-4; 8 positions agree with TRBD1. The length of the CDR3 is 15 residues. CDR3 sequence: CASSLGQGMNSEAFL. Here the CDR3 DNA reads TGTGCCAGCAGTTTAGGACAGGGGATGAACTCTGAAGCTTTCTTA.

This clonotype showed up many times. The chain uses TRBV7-8 and TRBJ1-2; 7 bases fit TRBD1. The J segment lost 6 bases and the V segment lost 5 bases, leaving 15 bases of the junction unmatched. The CDR3 contains 16 residues. CDR1 and CDR2 from the germline V gene are SGHVS and FQNEAQ. The CDR3 spells CASSPSGTAFRNGYTF. CDR3 DNA: TGTGCCAGCAGCCCATCCGGGACAGCTTTTAGAAATGGCTACACCTTC.

Turning to this clonotype: The CDR3 carries no conserved terminal phenylalanine or tryptophan, so it likely arises from a read error. This chain links TRBV4-2 with TRBJ1-6; maybe TRBD1 (6 bases). Germline V lookup: CDR1 LGHNA, CDR2 YNFKEQ. The CDR3 is 18 residues long. This CDR3 reads CPSSQERNRADLNSPLHL. DNA for the CDR3: TGTCCCAGCAGCCAAGAAAGGAACAGGGCGGATCTAAATTCACCCCTCCACCTT.

This clonotype occurred many times. V and J are TRBV29-1 and TRBJ2-3, with 8 positions matching TRBD1. The J segment lost 1 base and the V segment lost 7 bases, leaving 1 base of the junction unmatched. The CDR3 is 12 residues long. Germline V gene lookup returns CDR1 SQVTM and CDR2 ANQGSEA. CDR3 amino acids: CSEDRGTDTQYF. The CDR3 DNA sequence: TGCAGCGAGGACAGGGGCACAGATACGCAGTATTTT.

This clonotype was seen ten or more times. The V and J genes are TRBV4-1 and TRBJ1-4, with a possible D match to TRBD1 (6 bases). Between the trimmed V and J ends, which lost 4 bases and 2 bases, there was a span of 14 bases. CDR1 and CDR2 from the germline V gene are MGHRA and YSYEKL. The CDR3 has 16 residues. Here the CDR3 DNA reads TGCGCCAGCAGCCTCGGGACACCGAGGACTAATGAAAAACTGTTTTTT. Translated, it gives CASSLGTPRTNEKLFF.

A word on this clonotype: This CDR3 fails to terminate in the conserved phenylalanine or tryptophan, so it likely reflects a read error. J is TRBJ2-1 and V is TRBV6-1, with 10 bases fitting TRBD2. CDR3 length equals 16 residues. From germline, CDR1 is MNHNS and CDR2 SASEGT. The DNA of the CDR3 is TGTGTCAGAAGTGTACGGTGGGCTAGCGGGAGCAATGAGCAGTTCTCC. Protein product: CVRSVRWASGSNEQFS.

Worth noting for this clonotype: Germline is not matched at one junction end, which may reflect a read error. V and J are TRBV6-1 and TRBJ1-1; D is undetermined. From germline, CDR1 is MNHNS and CDR2 SASEGT. The CDR3 runs to 13 residues. The CDR3 DNA reads as TGTGCCAGCAGTGAAAGTGAGAGCACTGAAGTTTTCTTT. Its protein is CASSESESTEVFF.